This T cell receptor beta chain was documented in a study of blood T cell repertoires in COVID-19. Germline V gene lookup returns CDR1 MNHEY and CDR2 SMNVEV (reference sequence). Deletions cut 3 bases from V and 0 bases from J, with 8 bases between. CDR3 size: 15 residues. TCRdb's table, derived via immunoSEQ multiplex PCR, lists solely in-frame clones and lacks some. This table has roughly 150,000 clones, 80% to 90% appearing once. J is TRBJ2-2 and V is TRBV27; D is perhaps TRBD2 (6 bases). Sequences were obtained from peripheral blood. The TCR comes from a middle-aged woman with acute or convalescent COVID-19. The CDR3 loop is CASSFGLSNTGELFF. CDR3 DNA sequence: TGTGCCAGCAGTTTTGGACTATCGAACACCGGGGAGCTGTTTTTT.